A single T cell receptor (beta chain) is shown here with its context. This sample was taken from a study of T cells in localized non-small cell lung cancer. Some clones are missing from TCRdb's copy, which holds only in-frame ones; the method was immunoSEQ multiplex PCR. The sample shows 2,500 to 3,500 clones, roughly 29% of them seen only once. The V gene's germline CDR1 is SGHNT and CDR2 YENEEA. This CDR3 has 14 amino acids. The V gene lost 3 bases and the J gene lost 1 base, with 9 bases spanning the gap. This TCR was sampled from a woman aged 35-70 years with stage I squamous cell lung carcinoma. The sequencing here drew on lung tumor tissue, taken before any cancer treatment. The chain links TRBV11-3 to TRBJ2-5; weak D call: TRBD2 (5 bases). The DNA of the CDR3 is TGTGCCAGCAGCTTGATTGAGGGCCAAGAGACCCAGTACTTC. It yields the protein CASSLIEGQETQYF.